This T cell receptor beta chain originates from a study of cytomegalovirus exposure and HLA in healthy donors. The germline V gene encodes CDR1 MDHEN and CDR2 SYDVKM. There are 17 residues in the CDR3. V gave up 5 bases and J gave up 4 bases; unmatched junction bases: 13. In the PCR, 60 Vbeta and 13 Jbeta primers were used. Profiled with immunoSEQ multiplex PCR; TCRdb holds only in-frame clones, not every one. The sample lists 270,000 or so clones, roughly 89% seen once, with around 4% in the top ten. Broader study findings: Cytomegalovirus association was assigned to 170 or so TCR beta chains. A later analysis showed TCR association rates differing by HLA locus, peaking at DRB1 and lowest at HLA-C.

Concerning this clone itself: The antigen is not known.

The TCR sequence derives from a man aged 40-49 years in good health and CMV-seropositive. The source material was PBMCs. The V call is TRBV28, the J call TRBJ2-5, with 10 bases matching TRBD2. Here the CDR3 reads CASSLYRLAGVTETQYF. CDR3 coding DNA: TGTGCCAGCAGTCTTTATCGGCTAGCGGGAGTTACAGAGACCCAGTACTTC.